The 11 T cell receptor beta chains reported below all come from one sample, sequenced in a study of blood T cell repertoires in COVID-19. The repertoire was sequenced with immunoSEQ multiplex PCR; TCRdb's copy has only in-frame clones and lacks some. Of about 490,000 clones in the sample, 80% to 90% were seen once. Material: peripheral blood. These receptor sequences come from a human donor in a cohort sampled during active COVID-19.

This rearrangement joins TRBV5-1 to TRBJ1-5; the D gene is possibly TRBD1 (6 bases). The V gene lost 7 bases and the J gene lost 6 bases, with 14 bases spanning the gap. This CDR3 is 13 amino acids long. The germline V gene has CDR1 SGHRS and CDR2 YFSETQ. The CDR3 here is CASRYREGQPQHF. The CDR3 coding sequence is TGCGCCAGCCGCTACAGGGAGGGTCAGCCCCAGCATTTT. The complete variable domain, with remaining parts taken from reference TRBV5-1 and TRBJ1-5, reads KAGVTQTPRYLIKTRGQQVTLSCSPISGHRSVSWYQQTPGQGLQFLFEYFSETQRNKGNFPGRFSGRQFSNSRSEMNVSTLELGDSALYLCASRYREGQPQHFGDGTRLSIL.

The gene calls are TRBV9 and TRBJ2-3; 8 bases agree with TRBD1. V was clipped by 4 bases and J by 2 bases; unmatched bases: 6. This CDR3 has 15 residues. Germline V gene data show CDR1 as SGDLS and CDR2 as YYNGEE. As DNA, the CDR3 is TGTGCCAGCAGCCCCAGGGGGCGGGACACAGATACGCAGTATTTT. Encoded protein: CASSPRGRDTDTQYF. The full variable domain, its missing parts supplied by reference TRBV9 and TRBJ2-3, is DSGVTQTPKHLITATGQRVTLRCSPRSGDLSVYWYQQSLDQGLQFLIQYYNGEERAKGNILERFSAQQFPDLHSELNLSSLELGDSALYFCASSPRGRDTDTQYFGPGTRLTVL.

The chain combines TRBV3-1 (or the pseudogene TRBV3-2) with TRBJ1-1; D gene ambiguous. The CDR3 sequence is 13 residues long. CDR1 and CDR2 from the germline V gene are LGHDT and YNNKEL (reference sequence). The germline V and J ends were trimmed by 3 bases and 3 bases, with 8 bases remaining between them. The CDR3 reads CASSHEGYTEAFF. The CDR3 bases are TGTGCCAGCAGCCACGAGGGATACACTGAAGCTTTCTTT.

The chain has TRBV5-1 and TRBJ2-7; 9 nucleotides align to TRBD1. After removal of 0 bases from V and 4 bases from J, the junction contained 5 bases not matched to a gene. The CDR3 has 15 residues. From germline, CDR1 is SGHRS and CDR2 YFSETQ. CDR3 loop: CASSLALGQGYEQYF. CDR3 coding DNA: TGCGCCAGCAGCTTGGCCTTAGGACAGGGGTACGAGCAGTACTTC.

The chain couples TRBV10-3 to TRBJ2-3, with 8 bases that match TRBD2. V lost 3 bases to trimming and J lost 7 bases; unmatched junction nucleotides: 15. The CDR3 extends over 17 amino acids. Germline V gene data show CDR1 as ENHRY and CDR2 as SYGVKD. The CDR3 region is CAISDQVIAGPGHTQYF. CDR3 sequence (DNA): TGTGCCATCAGTGATCAGGTTATAGCGGGGCCGGGCCATACGCAGTATTTT.

Concerning this clone: The junction and the germline gene differ at one end; a read error may be behind it. The chain is built from TRBV6-1 and TRBJ1-4, with D maybe TRBD1 (5 bases). This CDR3 is built from 14 residues. CDR1 is MNHNS, CDR2 SASEGT, per germline. The CDR3 region is CASSEVQGPGRLIF. For the CDR3, the DNA is TGTGCCAGCAGTGAAGTTCAGGGCCCGGGCAGGTTGATCTTT.

J is TRBJ2-7 and V is TRBV30; weak D call: TRBD1 (6 bases). The CDR3 consists of 15 residues. Germline V gene lookup returns CDR1 GTSNPN and CDR2 SVGIG (reference sequence). The V end was cut by 1 base, the J end by 2 bases, with 15 bases between. The CDR3 spells CAWSGGAGDTYEQYF. The CDR3 DNA follows: TGTGCCTGGAGTGGAGGGGCAGGGGATACCTACGAGCAGTACTTC.

The gene calls are TRBV7-3 and TRBJ2-2, with TRBD2 matching 7 bases. V gave up 5 bases and J gave up 2 bases; unmatched junction bases: 14. CDR3 size: 18 residues. CDR1 and CDR2 (germline): SGHTA, FQGTGA. CDR3: CASSLWMGGSLNTGELFF. The CDR3 region has the DNA TGTGCCAGCAGCCTTTGGATGGGAGGGTCGCTAAACACCGGGGAGCTGTTTTTT.

This clone was found once. The rearrangement uses TRBV2 and TRBJ1-5; D perhaps matches TRBD1 (5 bases). Germline assignment: CDR1 SNHLY and CDR2 FYNNEI. The V and J ends lost 7 bases and 4 bases respectively, with 14 bases between them. This CDR3 spans 14 amino acids. The CDR3 DNA reads as TGTGCCAGCACAGCGGGGGTCGGGAATCAGCCCCAGCATTTT. Protein: CASTAGVGNQPQHF.

The V call is TRBV18, the J call TRBJ1-5; TRBD1 might be the D (6 bases). Trimming took off 4 bases at V and 5 bases at J, with 24 bases between the two ends. Germline values: CDR1 KGHSH, CDR2 LQKENI. CDR3 length: 18 residues. CDR3 DNA: TGTGCCAGCTCACGGGCAAGTACAGGGAAGATAGATGATCAGCCCCAGCATTTT. This translates into CASSRASTGKIDDQPQHF.

The chain joins TRBV7-9 to TRBJ1-2; 7 bases are a match to TRBD1. The V gene end was trimmed by 7 bases and the J gene end by 0 bases; junction bases not matched to a gene: 5. In germline, CDR1 is SEHNR, CDR2 FQNEAQ (reference sequence). The CDR3 totals 14 residues. For the CDR3, the DNA is TGTGCCAGCACCGGGACAGAAGCTAACTATGGCTACACCTTC. Translated: CASTGTEANYGYTF.